The 15 T cell receptor beta chains given below trace back to one sample, sequenced in a study of blood T cell repertoires in COVID-19. Data came from immunoSEQ multiplex PCR; TCRdb stores just in-frame clones and leaves some out. The table lists tens of thousands of clones, about 76% of them singletons, with 8.5% to 9% in the top ten. The sample comprised peripheral blood. These receptor sequences come from a man aged 65 to 79 with active or convalescent COVID-19.

This chain links TRBV4-1 with TRBJ2-7, with D possibly TRBD1 on 8 matching bases. V lost 4 bases and J 2 bases, leaving 15 bases between the germline ends. Germline V gene sequence: CDR1 MGHRA, CDR2 YSYEKL. This CDR3 has 15 amino acids. The CDR3 sequence: CASSRGQGGAYEQYF. In DNA, the CDR3 is TGCGCCAGCAGCCGCGGACAGGGAGGGGCCTACGAGCAGTACTTC.

The genes are TRBV18 and TRBJ1-5; D possibly corresponds to TRBD1 (5 bases). Germline V CDR1 and CDR2: KGHSH, LQKENI. The V end lost 6 bases, the J end lost 4 bases, and 10 bases lay between the germline ends. The CDR3 loop spans 13 amino acids. This chain's CDR3 is CASSRTRNQPQHF. The DNA for the CDR3 is TGTGCCAGCTCGAGGACAAGGAATCAGCCCCAGCATTTT.

The V call is TRBV5-1, the J call TRBJ1-6, with 7 bases that match TRBD1. The CDR3 length is 16 residues. Germline V gene sequence: CDR1 SGHRS, CDR2 YFSETQ. V was pared by 0 bases and J by 6 bases, with 6 bases of the junction left unmatched. The CDR3 DNA reads as TGCGCCAGCAGCTTGGCCCCGGAGGGGGCTAATTCACCCCTCCACTTT. Protein product: CASSLAPEGANSPLHF.

The count of this clone is one. The V gene is TRBV29-1, the J gene TRBJ2-1; 7 nucleotides line up with TRBD2. V lost 3 bases, J lost 4 bases, and 6 bases stayed unmatched. Looked up from germline, CDR1 is SQVTM and CDR2 is ANQGSEA. The CDR3 sequence is 14 residues long. In nucleotides, the CDR3 is TGCAGCGTTGATAGGCTAGCGGCGTACAATGAGCAGTTCTTC. Its protein product is CSVDRLAAYNEQFF.

The chain has TRBV19 and TRBJ1-1; no clear D. Germline assignment: CDR1 LNHDA and CDR2 SQIVND (reference sequence). The CDR3 length is 11 residues. The germline V and J ends were trimmed by 6 bases and 7 bases, with 9 bases remaining between them. The CDR3 nucleotides read TGTGCCAGTAGGCAGGTTCATGAAGCTTTCTTT. This codes for CASRQVHEAFF.

This clone was counted between two and nine times. The chain is built from TRBV15 and TRBJ1-2; 9 bases map to TRBD1. The CDR3 consists of 16 residues. Looked up from germline, CDR1 is LNHNV and CDR2 is YYDKDF (reference sequence). V dropped 0 bases and J dropped 5; count of bases not matched to a gene: 7. CDR3 DNA sequence: TGTGCCACCAGCAGAGACCGCGAACAGGGGGCTTATGGCTACACCTTC. Translation gives CATSRDREQGAYGYTF.

The chain couples TRBV5-4 to TRBJ2-3; D gene uncertain. V was cut by 7 bases and J by 0 bases, with 9 bases left in between. The CDR3 is 13 amino acids. Germline V gene sequence: CDR1 SGHNT, CDR2 YYREEE (reference sequence). In nucleotides, the CDR3 is TGTGCCAGCTCAGAGGAGAGCACAGATACGCAGTATTTT. Its translation: CASSEESTDTQYF.

The V gene is TRBV4-1, the J gene TRBJ1-2; D ambiguous. V lost 0 bases, J lost 8 bases, and 10 bases lay in between. The CDR3 runs 13 residues. Germline V lookup: CDR1 MGHRA, CDR2 YSYEKL. For the CDR3, the DNA is TGCGCCAGCAGCCAAGATGGGCGATGGGGCTACACCTTC. Translating it yields CASSQDGRWGYTF.

This chain uses TRBV5-1 with TRBJ2-7, with 10 nucleotides matching TRBD1. The J segment lost 5 bases and the V segment lost 2 bases, leaving 13 bases of the junction unmatched. Germline V CDR1 and CDR2: SGHRS, YFSETQ. CDR3 length: 17 residues. The CDR3: CASSFIPGTGVVHEQYF. The DNA of the CDR3 is TGCGCCAGCAGCTTTATACCCGGGACAGGGGTCGTCCACGAGCAGTACTTC.

The chain carries TRBV27 and TRBJ1-6; D not certain. Germline CDR1 is MNHEY and CDR2 is SMNVEV (reference sequence). The V gene lost 4 bases and the J gene lost 7 bases, with 8 bases spanning the gap. The CDR3 totals 13 residues. CDR3 in DNA: TGTGCCAGCAGTTGGCAGGTGAATTCACCCCTCCACTTT. This gives the protein CASSWQVNSPLHF.

A single count supports this clone. DNA of the CDR3: TGTGCCAGCAGTTCCATAACTAGGACTGAGCAGTTCTTC. It yields the protein CASSSITRTEQFF. The V call is TRBV6-5, the J call TRBJ2-1; maybe TRBD2 (5 bases). Trimming cost V 4 bases and J 9 bases, with 13 bases left between them. The V gene's germline CDR1 is MNHEY and CDR2 SVGAGI. The CDR3 spans 13 residues.

V usage is TRBV6-1 and J usage is TRBJ1-2; 8 nucleotides line up with TRBD1. There are 14 residues in the CDR3. After removal of 1 base from V and 5 bases from J, the junction contained 3 bases not matched to a gene. Germline CDR1 is MNHNS and CDR2 is SASEGT. CDR3 DNA sequence: TGTGCCAGCAGTGAAGTCGGACAGGGATATGGCTACACCTTC. Translated, it gives CASSEVGQGYGYTF.

The rearrangement links TRBV7-9 to TRBJ1-3; D gene ambiguous. V was trimmed by 2 bases and J by 9 bases, leaving 11 bases between them. Germline CDR1 reads SEHNR; CDR2 reads FQNEAQ (reference sequence). The CDR3 sequence is 13 residues long. Here the CDR3 DNA reads TGTGCCAGCAGCTTACCTTCCGGAGGCACCATATATTTT. This codes for CASSLPSGGTIYF. Drawing the rest from reference TRBV7-9 and TRBJ1-3, the complete variable domain is DTGVSQNPRHKITKRGQNVTFRCDPISEHNRLYWYRQTLGQGPEFLTYFQNEAQLEKSRLLSDRFSAERPKGSFSTLEIQRTEQGDSAMYLCASSLPSGGTIYFGEGSWLTVV.

Written as DNA, the CDR3 is TGTGCCAGCAGCGTAGGAATACGGGACACCATATATTTT. Translation: CASSVGIRDTIYF. The gene calls are TRBV9 and TRBJ1-3, with D unresolved. Per the germline V gene, CDR1 is SGDLS and CDR2 is YYNGEE. The ends were cut back, 0 bases at V and 8 bases at J, with 9 bases in the middle. CDR3 size: 13 residues. Variable domain in full (rest from reference TRBV9 and TRBJ1-3): DSGVTQTPKHLITATGQRVTLRCSPRSGDLSVYWYQQSLDQGLQFLIQYYNGEERAKGNILERFSAQQFPDLHSELNLSSLELGDSALYFCASSVGIRDTIYFGEGSWLTVV.

This clone was counted a few times. The J gene is TRBJ1-2, the V gene TRBV24-1, with 7 bases matching TRBD1. The length of the CDR3 is 15 residues. Germline trimming cut 4 bases from V and 6 bases from J; bases unmatched to any gene: 10. The germline gives CDR1 KGHDR, CDR2 SFDVKD. CDR3 in DNA: TGTGCCACCAGTGACCGAGGACAGGCCTACCATGGCTACACCTTC. Its protein is CATSDRGQAYHGYTF.